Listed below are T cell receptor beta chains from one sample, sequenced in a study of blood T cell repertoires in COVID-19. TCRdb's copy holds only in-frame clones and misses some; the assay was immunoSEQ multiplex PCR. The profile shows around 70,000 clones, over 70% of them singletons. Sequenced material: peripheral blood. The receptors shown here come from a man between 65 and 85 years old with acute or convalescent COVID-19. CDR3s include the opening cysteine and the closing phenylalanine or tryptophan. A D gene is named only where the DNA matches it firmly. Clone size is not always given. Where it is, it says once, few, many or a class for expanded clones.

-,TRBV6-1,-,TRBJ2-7,TGTGCCAGCAGTGATGATCCCGGACGGCCGGGACTGTACTTC,CASSDDPGRPGLYF
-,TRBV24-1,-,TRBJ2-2,TGTGCCACCAGTGATTTCCGGGGGTCGAACACCGGGGAGCTGTTTTTT,CATSDFRGSNTGELFF
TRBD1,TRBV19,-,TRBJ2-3,TGTGCCAGTAGTATCTGGACAGGCGGGACAGATACGCAGTATTTT,CASSIWTGGTDTQYF
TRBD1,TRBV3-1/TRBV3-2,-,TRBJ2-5,TGTGCCAGCAGCCCGCCGGCCAGGGGGCTCGAGACCCAGTACTTC,CASSPPARGLETQYF
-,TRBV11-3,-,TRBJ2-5,TGTGCCAGCAGCGGCCCGAGGGCCCGGGAGACCCAGTACTTC,CASSGPRARETQYF
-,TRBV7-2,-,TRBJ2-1,TGTGCCAGCAGCTTGGGACATTTCAATGAGCAGTTCTTC,CASSLGHFNEQFF
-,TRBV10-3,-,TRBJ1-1,TGTGCCATCGGCCGGACATCGAACACTGAAGCTTTCTTT,CAIGRTSNTEAFF
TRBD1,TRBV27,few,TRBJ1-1,TGTGCCAGCAGTTTTGTTAGACAGGGCACTGAAGCTTTCTTT,CASSFVRQGTEAFF
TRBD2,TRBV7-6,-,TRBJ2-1,TGTGCCAGCAGCTTGACTAGCGGGTTCTTC,CASSLTSGFF
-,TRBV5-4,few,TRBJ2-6,TGTGCCAGCCTCTCTGGGGCCAACGTCCTGACTTTC,CASLSGANVLTF
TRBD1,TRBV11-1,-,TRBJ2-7,TGTGCCAGCAGCCCTCGACCAACGATGACAGGGACCGAGCAGTACTTC,CASSPRPTMTGTEQYF
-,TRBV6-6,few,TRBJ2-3,TGTGCCAGCAGTTACAGCTATAGCACAGATACGCAGTATTTT,CASSYSYSTDTQYF
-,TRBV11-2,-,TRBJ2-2,TGTGCCAGCAGCGCAGGGGTACGGGAGCTGTTTTTT,CASSAGVRELFF
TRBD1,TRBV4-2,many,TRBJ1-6,TGTGCCAGCAGCCACCTATCTGCAGGGGGCGGGTCACCCCTCCACTTT,CASSHLSAGGGSPLHF
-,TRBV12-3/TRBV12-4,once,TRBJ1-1,TGTGCCAGCAGTTTTCGAGCTGAAGCTTTCTTT,CASSFRAEAFF
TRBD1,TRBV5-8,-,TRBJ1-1,TGTGCCAGCAGCTCCGGGACAGGGGATTTCCGTCACACTGAAGCTTTCTTT,CASSSGTGDFRHTEAFF
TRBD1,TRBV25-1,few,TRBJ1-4,TGTGCCAGCACCTGGACAGGGAGTGAAAAACTGTTTTTT,CASTWTGSEKLFF
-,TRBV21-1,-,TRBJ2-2,TGTGCCAGCAGCGAACTCCCGATTCGGACCGGGGAGCTGTTTTTT,CASSELPIRTGELFF
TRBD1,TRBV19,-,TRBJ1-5,TGTGCCAGTAGGAAGGAAAGACAGGGGACTCAGCCCCAGCATTTT,CASRKERQGTQPQHF
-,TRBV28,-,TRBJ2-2,TGTGCCAGCAGCCTAGCTCGGGCCCCGAACACCGGGGAGCTGTTTTTT,CASSLARAPNTGELFF
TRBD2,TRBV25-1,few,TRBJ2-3,TGTGCCAGCAGTGAGTGGACTAGCGGAACCACAGATACGCAGTATTTT,CASSEWTSGTTDTQYF
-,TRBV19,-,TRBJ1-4,TGTGCCAGTAGTATAGAGGGCAGGGAAAAACTGTTTTTT,CASSIEGREKLFF
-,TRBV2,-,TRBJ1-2,TGTGCCAGCAGGCCGGAGTTTAATAACTATGGCTACACCTTC,CASRPEFNNYGYTF
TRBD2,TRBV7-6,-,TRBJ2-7,TGTGCCAGCAGCTTAGAGAGCGGGAGGGCCTACGAGCAGTACTTC,CASSLESGRAYEQYF
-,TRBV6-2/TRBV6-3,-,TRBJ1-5,TGTGCCAGCAGTTACCTGTCCATCTTCCAGGGTAAGCGTCAGCCCCAGCATTTT,CASSYLSIFQGKRQPQHF
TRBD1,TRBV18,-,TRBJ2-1,TGTGCCAGCTCACCCGGGATACAGGGGACGAATGAGCAGTTCTTC,CASSPGIQGTNEQFF
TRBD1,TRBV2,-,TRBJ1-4,TGTGCCAGCTCCGACAGGGGCGGGCGAGAAAAACTGTTTTTT,CASSDRGGREKLFF
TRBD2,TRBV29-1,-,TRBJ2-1,TGCAGCGTTCTAGCGGGAGGCATCAATGAGCAGTTCTTC,CSVLAGGINEQFF
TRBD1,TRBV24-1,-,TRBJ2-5,TGTGCCACCAGTGACCCGACAGGGGCAGAGACCCAGTACTTC,CATSDPTGAETQYF
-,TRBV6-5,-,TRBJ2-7,TGTGCCAGCAGTTCCCGAATAGCCCCGGGAGAGCAGTACTTC,CASSSRIAPGEQYF
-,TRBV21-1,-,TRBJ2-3,TGTGCCAGCAGCAAAGAGAGGGCCTCAGATACGCAGTATTTT,CASSKERASDTQYF
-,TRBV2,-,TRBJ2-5,TGTGCCAGCAACTATCAAGAGACCCAGTACTTC,CASNYQETQYF
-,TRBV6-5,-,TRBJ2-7,TGTGCCAGCAGTTCCCGGACCTCCCCGGGGGAGCAGTACTTC,CASSSRTSPGEQYF
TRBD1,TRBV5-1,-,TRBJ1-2,TGCGCCAGCAGCCCGTACAGGGGGGACTATGGCTACACCTTC,CASSPYRGDYGYTF
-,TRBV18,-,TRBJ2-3,TGTGCCAGCTCCCTCGCGGTAGCGAACACAGATACGCAGTATTTT,CASSLAVANTDTQYF
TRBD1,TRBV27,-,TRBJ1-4,TGTGCCAGCAGTTTCACAGGGGGCGAAAAACTGTTTTTT,CASSFTGGEKLFF
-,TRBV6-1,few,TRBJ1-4,TGTGCCAGCAGTGAACCGGGACTCAATGAAAAACTGTTTTTT,CASSEPGLNEKLFF
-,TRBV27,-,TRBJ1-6,TGTGCCAGCAGTTTATCGGGGGGGATGGTTAATTCACCCCTCCACTTT,CASSLSGGMVNSPLHF
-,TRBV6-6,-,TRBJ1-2,TGTGCCAGCAGTTTCCCCTCCGCCTTGACAGTCTATGGCTACACCTTC,CASSFPSALTVYGYTF
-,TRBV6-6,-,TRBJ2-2,TGTGCCAGCGAGGCGAACACCGGGGAGCTGTTTTTT,CASEANTGELFF
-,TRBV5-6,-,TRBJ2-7,TGTGCCAGCAGCTTGTCTTCCGGGAGCGAGCAGTACTTC,CASSLSSGSEQYF
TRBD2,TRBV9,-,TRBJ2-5,TGTGCCAGCAGCGTACTAGCGGGAGGAGAGACCCAGTACTTC,CASSVLAGGETQYF
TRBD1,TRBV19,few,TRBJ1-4,TGTGCCAGTAGTATTGAAGGGACAGTGCTTGAAAAACTGTTTTTT,CASSIEGTVLEKLFF
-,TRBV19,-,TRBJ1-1,TGTGCCAGTAATGGGGGGGCGGGAACTGAAGCTTTCTTT,CASNGGAGTEAFF
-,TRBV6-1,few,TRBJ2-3,TGTGCCAGCAGTGAACATCCAGGGATTGTGACAGATACGCAGTATTTT,CASSEHPGIVTDTQYF
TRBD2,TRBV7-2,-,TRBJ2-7,TGTGCCAGCAGCCCGCCGGGGGCGGGAGGGTGGTACGAGCAGTACTTC,CASSPPGAGGWYEQYF
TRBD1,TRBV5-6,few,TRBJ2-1,TGTGCCAGCAGCTCTCCGGGACAGGGGTACAATGAGCAGTTCTTC,CASSSPGQGYNEQFF
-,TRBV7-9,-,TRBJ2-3,TGTGCCAGCAGCTTAACTGCAGATACGCAGTATTTT,CASSLTADTQYF
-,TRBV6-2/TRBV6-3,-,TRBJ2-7,TGTGCCAGCAGTTACTGGCGGGAAGACTACGAGCAGTACTTC,CASSYWREDYEQYF
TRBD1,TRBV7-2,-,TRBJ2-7,TGTGCCAGCAGGGATCAGGGGGCCTACGAGCAGTACTTC,CASRDQGAYEQYF
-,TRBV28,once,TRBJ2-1,TGTGCCAGCAGTTTAGGAGGAAACTTCTACAATGAGCAGTTCTTC,CASSLGGNFYNEQFF
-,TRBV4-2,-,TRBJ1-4,TGTGCCAGCAGCCAAGATGTTCAGGGTGAAAAACTGTTTTTT,CASSQDVQGEKLFF
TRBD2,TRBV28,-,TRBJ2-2,TGTGCCAGCAGTTATAGCGGGAGTGGCACCGGGGAGCTGTTTTTT,CASSYSGSGTGELFF
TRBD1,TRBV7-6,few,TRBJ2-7,TGTGCCAGCAGCCCATCCGGGACAGGGCTCTACGAGCAGTACTTC,CASSPSGTGLYEQYF
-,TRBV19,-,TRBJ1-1,TGTGCCAGTATTCGTGGGGCAGGTGGGACTGAAGCTTTCTTT,CASIRGAGGTEAFF
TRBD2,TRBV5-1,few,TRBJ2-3,TGCGCCAGCAGCGTGGGCCTAGCGGACTCAGATACGCAGTATTTT,CASSVGLADSDTQYF
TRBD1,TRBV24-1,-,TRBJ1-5,TGTGCCACCAGTGACTCAGGACAGGCCAGCAATCAGCCCCAGCATTTT,CATSDSGQASNQPQHF
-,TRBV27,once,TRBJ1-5,TGTGCCAGCAGTTTAGTAGAATCGCAGCCCCAGCATTTT,CASSLVESQPQHF
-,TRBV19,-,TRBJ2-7,TGTGCCAGTAGTATCCTTTTAACGGGGGTGGCCTACGAGCAGTACTTC,CASSILLTGVAYEQYF